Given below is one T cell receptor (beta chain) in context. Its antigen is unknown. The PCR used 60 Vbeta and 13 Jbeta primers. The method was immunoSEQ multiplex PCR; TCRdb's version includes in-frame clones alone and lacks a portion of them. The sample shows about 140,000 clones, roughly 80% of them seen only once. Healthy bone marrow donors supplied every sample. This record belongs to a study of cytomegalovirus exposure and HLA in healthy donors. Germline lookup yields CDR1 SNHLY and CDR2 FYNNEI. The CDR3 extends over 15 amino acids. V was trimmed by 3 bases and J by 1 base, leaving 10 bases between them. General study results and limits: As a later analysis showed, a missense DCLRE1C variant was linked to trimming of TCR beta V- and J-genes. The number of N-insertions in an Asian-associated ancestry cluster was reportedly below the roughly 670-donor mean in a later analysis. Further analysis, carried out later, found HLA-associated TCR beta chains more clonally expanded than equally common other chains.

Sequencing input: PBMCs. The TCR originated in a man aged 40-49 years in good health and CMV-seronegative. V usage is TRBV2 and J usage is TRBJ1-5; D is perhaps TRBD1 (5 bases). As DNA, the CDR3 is TGTGCCAGCAGTGACCGGACAAGCAGCAATCAGCCCCAGCATTTT. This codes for CASSDRTSSNQPQHF.